The 26 T cell receptor beta chains below were found in one sample sequenced in a study of Graves' ophthalmopathy and Graves' hyperthyroidism. Using RNA transcripts, the TCR beta CDR3 regions were amplified. The workflow started with a first-round RT-PCR run with HTBI primers and then moved on to a second-round multiplex PCR. TCRdb independently ran MiXCR on the multiplex PCR reads; one entry per CDR3 protein. The sample has approximately 330,000 distinct CDR3 sequences, roughly a sixth seen once; the top ten hold about 12%. The sample taken for sequencing was peripheral blood. These receptors were collected from an adult man with Graves' ophthalmopathy.

There are many counts of this clonotype. The CDR3 spells CASLGNPDNSPLHF. The CDR3 bases are TGTGCCAGTCTCGGCAACCCGGATAATTCACCCCTCCACTTT. The chain uses TRBV19 and TRBJ1-6; D unclear. The CDR3 runs to 14 residues. In germline, CDR1 is LNHDA, CDR2 SQIVND (reference sequence). Trimming cost V 8 bases and J 5 bases, with 13 bases left between them.

There are many counts of this clonotype. V and J are TRBV7-3 and TRBJ2-5; the D is unclear. The CDR3 runs 15 residues. Germline-derived CDR1 and CDR2 are SGHTA and FQGTGA. Trimming took off 3 bases at V and 5 bases at J, with 16 bases between the two ends. The CDR3 bases are TGTGCCAGCAGCTTTGGGCCCCCCGCGGAGGAGACCCAGTACTTC. It specifies CASSFGPPAEETQYF.

This clonotype was observed at least ten times. V is TRBV28 and J is TRBJ1-5; D unresolved. There are 12 residues in the CDR3. V was pared by 8 bases and J by 3 bases, with 8 bases between. Germline-derived CDR1 and CDR2 are MDHEN and SYDVKM. This chain's CDR3 is CASFQNNQPQHF. The CDR3 DNA sequence: TGTGCCAGCTTCCAGAACAATCAGCCCCAGCATTTT.

This clonotype has at least ten counts. The chain links TRBV30 to TRBJ1-1; D unresolved. V lost 2 bases to trimming and J lost 8 bases, with 6 bases between them. The CDR3 contains 10 residues. Germline V gene sequence: CDR1 GTSNPN, CDR2 SVGIG (reference sequence). This CDR3 is CAWSRVEAFF. The CDR3 DNA is TGTGCCTGGAGTAGGGTCGAAGCTTTCTTT. Full variable domain (remainder filled in from reference TRBV30 and TRBJ1-1): SQTIHQWPATLVQPVGSPLSLECTVEGTSNPNLYWYRQAAGRGLQLLFYSVGIGQISSEVPQNLSASRPQDRQFILSSKKLLLSDSGFYLCAWSRVEAFFGQGTRLTVV.

Many counts were recorded for this clonotype. The chain uses TRBV5-1 and TRBJ2-7; D not certain. The V gene's germline CDR1 is SGHRS and CDR2 YFSETQ. V lost 0 bases and J lost 6, with 16 bases in between. CDR3 length: 15 amino acids. The CDR3 nucleotides are TGCGCCAGCAGCTTGGCCTCGCGCGTCCCCTCCGAGCAGTACTTC. It yields the protein CASSLASRVPSEQYF.

There are a few counts of this clonotype. The chain uses TRBV2 and TRBJ2-5; 8 positions match TRBD1. The V and J ends lost 5 bases and 5 bases, in that order; junction bases with no gene match: 13. Germline loops: CDR1 SNHLY, CDR2 FYNNEI. This CDR3 contains 16 residues. CDR3 nucleotides: TGTGCCAGCAGTTTCCCCAGACGGCAGGGGGCGGAGACCCAGTACTTC. Its protein product is CASSFPRRQGAETQYF.

This clonotype appeared many times. The genes are TRBV11-1 and TRBJ1-1, with 7 bases matching TRBD1. The CDR3 contains 13 residues. CDR1 is SGHAT and CDR2 is FQDESV in the germline V gene (reference sequence). J lost 2 bases, V lost 4 bases, and 1 base had no gene match. DNA for the CDR3: TGTGCCAGCAGCTGGGACAGCAACACTGAAGCTTTCTTT. Its translation: CASSWDSNTEAFF.

This chain uses TRBV6-1 with TRBJ1-1; unclear D gene. This CDR3 is 10 amino acids long. Trimming took off 8 bases at V and 4 bases at J, with 5 bases between the two ends. Germline V lookup: CDR1 MNHNS, CDR2 SASEGT. The DNA of the CDR3 is TGTGCCAGCGGAAGCACTGAAGCTTTCTTT. Translating gives CASGSTEAFF.

The genes are TRBV2 and TRBJ2-5, with TRBD1 matching over 9 bases. Unmatched junction bases numbered 5, after V lost 8 bases and J lost 4 bases. CDR3 length: 13 residues. CDR1 is SNHLY, CDR2 FYNNEI, per germline. In DNA, the CDR3 is TGTGCCAGCGGGGGACAGGGCGGAGAGACCCAGTACTTC. Its protein is CASGGQGGETQYF.

This clonotype was recorded many times. The chain recombines TRBV28 with TRBJ1-2; D ambiguous. The length of the CDR3 is 12 residues. Germline V gives CDR1 MDHEN, CDR2 SYDVKM. The V end lost 6 bases, the J end lost 4 bases, and 9 bases lay between the germline ends. The CDR3 sequence: CASRVGGYGYTF. CDR3 coding DNA: TGTGCCAGCAGAGTTGGCGGCTATGGCTACACCTTC.

This clonotype was seen at least ten times. The gene calls are TRBV11-2 and TRBJ1-1, with 9 bases identical to TRBD1. After removal of 2 bases from V and 3 bases from J, the junction contained 7 bases not matched to a gene. CDR1 SGHAT and CDR2 FQNNGV come from the germline V gene. The CDR3 has 16 residues. The CDR3 loop reads CASSLQTGGWDTEAFF. Written as DNA, the CDR3 is TGTGCCAGCAGCTTACAAACAGGGGGCTGGGACACTGAAGCTTTCTTT.

This clonotype was counted at least ten times. The V gene is TRBV4-1, the J gene TRBJ2-7, with D uncertain. Trimming pared 0 bases from V and 2 bases from J, leaving 14 bases between. This CDR3 has 16 amino acids. Germline V gene sequence: CDR1 MGHRA, CDR2 YSYEKL. CDR3 amino acids: CASSQDLRASPYEQYF. The DNA of the CDR3 is TGCGCCAGCAGCCAAGATCTTAGGGCATCTCCCTACGAGCAGTACTTC.

This clonotype was seen many times. Since a much larger clone is just one base distant, this may be a read error. Lacking the conserved final phenylalanine or tryptophan, this CDR3 likely reflects a read error. J is TRBJ1-5 and V is TRBV7-8; the D is unclear. CDR1 and CDR2 (germline): SGHVS, FQNEAQ. The CDR3 covers 16 residues. With 4 bases removed from V and 0 bases from J, the gap between germline ends came to 13 bases. As DNA, the CDR3 is TGTGCCAGCAGCTCAAAGGGAATCATTAGCAATCAGCCCCAGCATTCT. It yields the protein CASSSKGIISNQPQHS.

This sequence joins TRBV7-6 and TRBJ1-6; no reliable D call. The germline V and J ends were trimmed by 5 bases and 5 bases, with 16 bases remaining between them. Per germline, CDR1 SGHVS and CDR2 FNYEAQ. The CDR3 covers 16 residues. CDR3 in DNA: TGTGCCAGCAGCCAATCCCCGGCAGGAGATAATTCACCCCTCCACTTT. Translation gives CASSQSPAGDNSPLHF.

This clonotype was seen ten or more times. The chain recombines TRBV20-1 with TRBJ2-5, with TRBD2 as a possible D gene (5 bases). The length of the CDR3 is 14 residues. Germline CDR1 and CDR2: DFQATT and SNEGSKA (reference sequence). Trimming stripped 6 bases from V and 0 bases from J, with 14 bases between. The CDR3 region has the DNA TGCAGTGCAATCCCATGGAGGTACCAAGAGACCCAGTACTTC. Encoded protein: CSAIPWRYQETQYF.

This chain links TRBV6-1 with TRBJ2-7, with TRBD2 matching over 10 bases. The assigned J gene may be wrong: the sequence end matches TRBJ2-5 better. The CDR3 covers 14 residues. Germline V gene lookup returns CDR1 MNHNS and CDR2 SASEGT. CDR3 nucleotides: TGTGCCAGCAGTACCGGACTAGCGGATGAGACCCAGTACTTC. It specifies CASSTGLADETQYF.

At least ten counts were recorded for this clonotype. The J gene is TRBJ2-5, the V gene TRBV7-2, with D tentatively TRBD2 (7 bases). CDR1 is SGHTA, CDR2 FQGNSA, per germline. V lost 1 base and J 5 bases, leaving 14 bases between the germline ends. The CDR3 contains 15 residues. In nucleotides, the CDR3 is TGTGCCAGCAGCTTAGAAGGGGGGGCCGGGGAGACCCAGTACTTC. Translating gives CASSLEGGAGETQYF.

The V call is TRBV19, the J call TRBJ2-7; 11 bases fit TRBD2. This CDR3 is built from 16 residues. The V gene end was trimmed by 6 bases and the J gene end by 7 bases; junction bases not matched to a gene: 14. Germline V CDR1 and CDR2: LNHDA, SQIVND (reference sequence). CDR3 loop: CASSPTRLAGTNEQYF. DNA of the CDR3: TGTGCCAGTAGCCCAACTCGACTAGCGGGAACGAATGAGCAGTACTTC.

This clonotype is a singleton in its sample. The chain has TRBV6-1 and TRBJ2-2, with TRBD2 identical over 8 bases. V trimming: 5 bases; J trimming: 4 bases; junction bases outside the gene matches: 12. The length of the CDR3 is 17 residues. Germline CDR1 is MNHNS and CDR2 is SASEGT. The CDR3 sequence is CASSLSPSGRGTGELFF. The DNA of the CDR3 is TGTGCCAGCAGTCTCTCCCCTAGCGGGCGTGGCACCGGGGAGCTGTTTTTT.

This clonotype came up many times. The J gene is TRBJ2-7, the V gene TRBV7-2, with 10 bases identical to TRBD2. After removal of 1 base from V and 1 base from J, the junction contained 7 bases not matched to a gene. The CDR3 contains 17 residues. CDR1 and CDR2 from the germline V gene are SGHTA and FQGNSA. Written as DNA, the CDR3 is TGTGCCAGCAGCTTAGTACGGGCTAGCGGGAGTTCCTACGAGCAGTACTTC. Residues: CASSLVRASGSSYEQYF.

This clonotype was counted many times. This chain joins TRBV19 and TRBJ1-6, with D maybe TRBD1 (5 bases). The CDR3 contains 15 residues. CDR1 and CDR2 (germline): LNHDA, SQIVND (reference sequence). V was cut by 8 bases and J by 7 bases, with 18 bases left in between. CDR3 in amino acids: CASRDASVLNSPLHF. DNA for the CDR3: TGTGCCAGTCGGGACGCCTCTGTATTAAATTCACCCCTCCACTTT.

This sequence joins TRBV28 and TRBJ1-5; no definite D call. The CDR3 is made up of 15 amino acids. V dropped 7 bases and J dropped 4 bases, with 17 bases sitting between them. The germline V gene has CDR1 MDHEN and CDR2 SYDVKM. This CDR3 reads CASKLLGLSNQPQHF. Here the CDR3 DNA reads TGTGCCAGCAAGCTACTTGGGCTTTCGAATCAGCCCCAGCATTTT.

The table lists this clonotype with many counts. This sequence joins TRBV6-4 and TRBJ1-6; D remains unclear. V was cut by 0 bases and J by 5 bases, with 5 bases left in between. CDR1 is MRHNA and CDR2 is SNTAGT in the germline V gene. The CDR3 is made up of 14 amino acids. The CDR3 nucleotides are TGTGCCAGCAGTGACTCGCGGAATAATTCACCCCTCCACTTT. Its translation is CASSDSRNNSPLHF.

The chain links TRBV6-2 or TRBV6-3 to TRBJ2-5; 10 nucleotides match TRBD2. Germline V gene sequence: CDR1 MNHEY, CDR2 SVGEGT. CDR3 size: 15 residues. V was clipped by 5 bases and J by 4 bases; unmatched bases: 7. CDR3 DNA: TGTGCCAGCAGTCGAAGGGGACTAGCGAGAGAGACCCAGTACTTC. This gives the protein CASSRRGLARETQYF.

The sample holds many counts of this clonotype. The rearrangement uses TRBV14 and TRBJ2-2; D remains ambiguous. V was cut by 4 bases and J by 2 bases, with 11 bases left in between. The length of the CDR3 is 15 residues. Germline CDR1 and CDR2: SGHDN and FVKESK. The CDR3 region is CASSPPPPNTGELFF. CDR3 DNA sequence: TGTGCCAGCAGCCCTCCACCCCCCAACACCGGGGAGCTGTTTTTT. The full variable domain, in which reference TRBV14 and TRBJ2-2 provide the parts outside the CDR3, is EAGVTQFPSHSVIEKGQTVTLRCDPISGHDNLYWYRRVMGKEIKFLLHFVKESKQDESGMPNNRFLAERTGGTYSTLKVQPAELEDSGVYFCASSPPPPNTGELFFGEGSRLTVL.

This clonotype was seen repeatedly, ten times or more. The chain carries TRBV12-3 or TRBV12-4 and TRBJ2-7; D gene uncertain. Trimming cost V 5 bases and J 2 bases, with 10 bases left between them. The CDR3 runs 13 residues. CDR3 in DNA: TGTGCCAGCAGTATGGTCGCAGCCTACGAGCAGTACTTC. Translated: CASSMVAAYEQYF.